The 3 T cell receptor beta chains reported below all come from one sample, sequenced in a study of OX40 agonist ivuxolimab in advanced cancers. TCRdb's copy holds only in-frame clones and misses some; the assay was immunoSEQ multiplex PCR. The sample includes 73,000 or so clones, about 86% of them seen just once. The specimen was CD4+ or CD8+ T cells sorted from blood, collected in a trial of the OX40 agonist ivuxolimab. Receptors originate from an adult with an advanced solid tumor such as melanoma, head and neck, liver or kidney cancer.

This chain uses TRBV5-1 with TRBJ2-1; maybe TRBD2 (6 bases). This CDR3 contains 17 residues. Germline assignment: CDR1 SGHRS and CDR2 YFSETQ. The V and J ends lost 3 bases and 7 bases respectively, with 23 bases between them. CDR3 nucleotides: TGCGCCAGCAGCTCTACCTGGGCTTCCCTGGGGGGTAATGAGCAGTTCTTC. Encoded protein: CASSSTWASLGGNEQFF. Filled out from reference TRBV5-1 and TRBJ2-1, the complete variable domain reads KAGVTQTPRYLIKTRGQQVTLSCSPISGHRSVSWYQQTPGQGLQFLFEYFSETQRNKGNFPGRFSGRQFSNSRSEMNVSTLELGDSALYLCASSSTWASLGGNEQFFGPGTRLTVL.

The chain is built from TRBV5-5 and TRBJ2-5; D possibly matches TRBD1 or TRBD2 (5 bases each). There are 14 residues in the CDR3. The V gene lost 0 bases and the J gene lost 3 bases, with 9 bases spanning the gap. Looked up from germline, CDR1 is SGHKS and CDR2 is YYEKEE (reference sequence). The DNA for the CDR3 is TGTGCCAGCAGCTTGGTAAGAGGGGAAGAGACCCAGTACTTC. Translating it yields CASSLVRGEETQYF. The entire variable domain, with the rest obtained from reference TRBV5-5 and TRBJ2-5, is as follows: DAGVTQSPTHLIKTRGQQVTLRCSPISGHKSVSWYQQVLGQGPQFIFQYYEKEERGRGNFPDRFSARQFPNYSSELNVNALLLGDSALYLCASSLVRGEETQYFGPGTRLLVL.

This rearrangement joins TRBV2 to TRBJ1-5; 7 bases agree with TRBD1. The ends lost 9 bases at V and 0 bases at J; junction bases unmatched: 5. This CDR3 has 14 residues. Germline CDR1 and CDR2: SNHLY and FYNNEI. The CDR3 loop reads CASWDSYSNQPQHF. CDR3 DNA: TGTGCCAGTTGGGACAGCTATAGCAATCAGCCCCAGCATTTT.